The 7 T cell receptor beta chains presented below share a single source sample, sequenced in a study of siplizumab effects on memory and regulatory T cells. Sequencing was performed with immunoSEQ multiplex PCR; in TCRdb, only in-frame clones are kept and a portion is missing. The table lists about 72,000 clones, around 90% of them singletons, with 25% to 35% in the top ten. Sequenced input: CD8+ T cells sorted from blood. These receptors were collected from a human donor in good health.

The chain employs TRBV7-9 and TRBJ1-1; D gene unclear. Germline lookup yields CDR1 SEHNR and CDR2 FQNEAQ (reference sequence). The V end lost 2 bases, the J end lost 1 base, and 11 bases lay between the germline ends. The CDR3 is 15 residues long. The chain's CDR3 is CASSLYQVANTEAFF. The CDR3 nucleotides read TGTGCCAGCAGCTTATACCAAGTCGCGAACACTGAAGCTTTCTTT.

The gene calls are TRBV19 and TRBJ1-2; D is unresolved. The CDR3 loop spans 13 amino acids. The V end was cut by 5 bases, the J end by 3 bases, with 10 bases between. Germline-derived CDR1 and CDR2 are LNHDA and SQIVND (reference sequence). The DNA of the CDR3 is TGTGCCAGTAGTCCCGGTTGGGACTATGGCTACACCTTC. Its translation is CASSPGWDYGYTF.

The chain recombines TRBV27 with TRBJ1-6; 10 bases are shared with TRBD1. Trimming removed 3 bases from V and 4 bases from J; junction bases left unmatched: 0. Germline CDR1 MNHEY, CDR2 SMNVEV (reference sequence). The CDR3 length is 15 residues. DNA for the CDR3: TGTGCCAGCAGTTTGGGACAGGGGTATAATTCACCCCTCCACTTT. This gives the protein CASSLGQGYNSPLHF.

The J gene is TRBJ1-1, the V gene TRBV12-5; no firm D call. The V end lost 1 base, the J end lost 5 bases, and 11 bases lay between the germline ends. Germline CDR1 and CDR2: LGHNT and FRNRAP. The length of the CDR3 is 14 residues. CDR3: CASGLGNGGTEAFF. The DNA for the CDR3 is TGTGCTAGTGGTTTGGGGAACGGTGGAACTGAAGCTTTCTTT.

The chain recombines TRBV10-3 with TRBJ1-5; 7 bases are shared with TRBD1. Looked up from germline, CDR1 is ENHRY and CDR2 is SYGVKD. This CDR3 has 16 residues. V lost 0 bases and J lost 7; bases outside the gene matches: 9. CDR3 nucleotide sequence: TGTGCCATCAGTGAGTCAGTAGGGCAGGGGGGACAGCCCCAGCATTTT. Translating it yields CAISESVGQGGQPQHF.

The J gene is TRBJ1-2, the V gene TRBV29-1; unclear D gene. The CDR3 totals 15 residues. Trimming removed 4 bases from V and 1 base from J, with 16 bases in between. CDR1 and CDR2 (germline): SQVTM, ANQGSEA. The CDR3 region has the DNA TGCAGCGTTGTAGAGGCCCACTCGCTTAACTATGGCTACACCTTC. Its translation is CSVVEAHSLNYGYTF.

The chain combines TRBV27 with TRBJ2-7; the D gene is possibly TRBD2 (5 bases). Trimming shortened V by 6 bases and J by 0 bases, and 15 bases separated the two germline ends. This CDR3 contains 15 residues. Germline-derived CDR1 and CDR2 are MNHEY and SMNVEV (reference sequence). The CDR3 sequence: CASSRLSEYSYEQYF. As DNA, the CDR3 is TGTGCCAGCAGCCGACTTAGCGAGTACTCCTACGAGCAGTACTTC.